This TCR beta chain was documented in a study of blood T cell repertoires in COVID-19. Study overall: The study drew acute and convalescent COVID-19 samples from the United States, Italy and Spain. PBMCs, B-cell-depleted T cells, or T cells were the source of the cDNA or gDNA that made up the material.

How the authors handled the data: From reference gene primer amplification, estimates of nucleated cell counts were derived. TCRdb's copy holds only in-frame clones and misses some; the assay was immunoSEQ multiplex PCR. The V and J calls and clone size were taken over from that table, and D and trimming were inferred from the DNA. This table has 200,000 to 250,000 clones, roughly 85% appearing once. CDR1 is DFQATT and CDR2 is SNEGSKA in the germline V gene (reference sequence). Trimming shortened V by 3 bases and J by 3 bases, and 9 bases separated the two germline ends. The CDR3 spans 12 residues. This chain connects TRBV20-1 to TRBJ2-7, with a weak D call TRBD2 (5 bases). The clonotype originates from a woman under 30 who had recovered from COVID-19. Source material: peripheral blood. The CDR3 DNA sequence: TGCAGTGCTAGTGAGCGGAACTACGAGCAGTACTTC. It is translated as CSASERNYEQYF.